The clone carrying this T cell receptor beta chain came up many times. Its antigen is unknown. The data derive from a study of breast tumors, draining lymph nodes, adjacent tissues. The CDR3 extends over 15 amino acids. Trimming stripped 0 bases from V and 5 bases from J, with 14 bases between. The V gene's germline CDR1 is DFQATT and CDR2 SNEGSKA (reference sequence). General study findings and limits: Compared with lymph nodes, tumors were less diverse; compared with nontumor tissue, more. Findings are consistent with lymph node origin and intratumoral expansion of most tumor T cells. Luminal-like breast cancer showed significantly higher tumor–nontumor repertoire similarity than basal-like. Data only fit, rather than demonstrated, lymph node origin of most tumor T cells.

Each CDR3 protein gets one entry after TCRdb re-called the multiplex PCR reads with MiXCR. The sample lists under 250,000 distinct CDR3 sequences, about a third occurring once. Samples came from axillary lymph nodes draining the breast cancer. The receptor comes from a female donor with breast cancer. Some clones in this sample may be carry-over from other donors' samples. The gene calls are TRBV20-1 and TRBJ2-1, with D maybe TRBD2 (5 bases). The sample taken for sequencing was axillary lymph node tissue. CDR3 in DNA: TGCAGTGCTAGAGATGCACAGCGGATGCACAATGAGCAGTTCTTC. Protein product: CSARDAQRMHNEQFF.